The 30 T cell receptor beta chains reported below all come from one sample, sequenced in a study of technical replicates of blood from several donors. TCRdb's table, derived via immunoSEQ multiplex PCR, lists solely in-frame clones and lacks some. This table holds about 81,000 clones, around four fifths found once. Sequencing was performed on PBMCs. Receptors originate from a human donor in good health. Some clones in this sample may be carry-over from other donors' samples.

This clone was observed a single time. This chain joins TRBV5-1 and TRBJ1-2, with D unresolved. Germline V gene lookup returns CDR1 SGHRS and CDR2 YFSETQ. V was cut by 1 base and J by 8 bases, with 15 bases left in between. The CDR3 has 14 amino acids. The CDR3 coding sequence is TGCGCCAGCAGCTTGATCTCCGCGACTAACGGCTACACCTTC. It encodes CASSLISATNGYTF.

The chain recombines TRBV6-5 with TRBJ1-5, with D unresolved. Germline V gene data show CDR1 as MNHEY and CDR2 as SVGAGI. Trimming removed 6 bases from V and 3 bases from J, with 6 bases in between. The CDR3 sequence is 12 residues long. CDR3 residues: CASRELNQPQHF. As DNA, the CDR3 is TGTGCCAGCAGGGAGCTCAATCAGCCCCAGCATTTT.

The V call is TRBV19, the J call TRBJ2-6, with a tentative D call TRBD2 (6 bases). There are 19 residues in the CDR3. The germline gives CDR1 LNHDA, CDR2 SQIVND (reference sequence). The V gene lost 1 base and the J gene lost 0 bases, with 16 bases spanning the gap. The CDR3 region is CASSIAYGTGDSGANVLTF. The CDR3 DNA follows: TGTGCCAGTAGTATAGCATACGGGACTGGTGACTCTGGGGCCAACGTCCTGACTTTC.

This clone was observed a handful of times. The J gene is TRBJ2-7, the V gene TRBV13; D gene unclear. Looked up from germline, CDR1 is PRHDT and CDR2 is FYEKMQ (reference sequence). The length of the CDR3 is 12 residues. V was clipped by 2 bases and J by 3 bases, with 5 bases between them. The CDR3 coding sequence is TGTGCCAGCAGCTTATTGCGCTACGAGCAGTACTTC. Translation gives CASSLLRYEQYF.

The chain has TRBV4-3 and TRBJ2-7, with D possibly TRBD1 on 5 matching bases. The V gene's germline CDR1 is LGHNA and CDR2 YSLEER. Trimming took off 4 bases at V and 1 base at J, with 8 bases between the two ends. The CDR3 has 13 residues. The CDR3 nucleotides read TGCGCCAGCAGCCCGGCAGGGTCCTACGAGCAGTACTTC. Translating gives CASSPAGSYEQYF.

The chain's CDR3 is CASSLVGTGGISSYNEQFF. In DNA form, the CDR3 reads TGTGCCAGCAGCTTAGTCGGGACAGGAGGTATTAGCTCCTACAATGAGCAGTTCTTC. The chain combines TRBV11-2 with TRBJ2-1; 8 bases agree with TRBD1. J lost 0 bases, V lost 1 base, and 11 bases had no gene match. The CDR3 runs to 19 residues. The V gene's germline CDR1 is SGHAT and CDR2 FQNNGV.

CDR3 region: CASSQAIGQPEPSPLHF. The CDR3 region has the DNA TGCGCCAGCAGTCAGGCAATCGGACAGCCCGAACCTTCACCCCTCCACTTT. The chain recombines TRBV23-1 with TRBJ1-6; the D gene is possibly TRBD1 (6 bases). TRBV23-1 is reported as an ORF; its role is uncertain. The CDR3 runs 17 residues. V was trimmed by 3 bases and J by 9 bases, leaving 21 bases between them.

V and J are TRBV4-2 and TRBJ2-5, with unresolved D. V lost 0 bases to trimming and J lost 2 bases, with 10 bases between them. The CDR3 is 15 residues long. Germline assignment: CDR1 LGHNA and CDR2 YNFKEQ. CDR3 region: CASSQDLELQETQYF. The CDR3 coding sequence is TGTGCCAGCAGCCAAGATTTGGAGTTACAAGAGACCCAGTACTTC.

The J gene is TRBJ2-7, the V gene TRBV7-2; TRBD2 matches at 8 bases. The CDR3 has 14 amino acids. V was pared by 1 base and J by 6 bases, with 5 bases of the junction left unmatched. The germline gives CDR1 SGHTA, CDR2 FQGNSA. For the CDR3, the DNA is TGTGCCAGCAGCTTAGACGGGAGGGCCGTCGAGCAGTACTTC. Its translation: CASSLDGRAVEQYF.

V gene TRBV2 combines with J gene TRBJ2-3; 10 positions match TRBD2. This CDR3 comprises 15 residues. V trimming: 5 bases; J trimming: 0 bases; junction bases outside the gene matches: 2. Germline V gene sequence: CDR1 SNHLY, CDR2 FYNNEI. CDR3 sequence (DNA): TGTGCCAGCAGTATGGGACTAGCGAGCACAGATACGCAGTATTTT. Translated, it gives CASSMGLASTDTQYF. Supplemented by reference TRBV2 and TRBJ2-3, the full variable domain reads EPEVTQTPSHQVTQMGQEVILRCVPISNHLYFYWYRQILGQKVEFLVSFYNNEISEKSEIFDDQFSVERPDGSNFTLKIRSTKLEDSAMYFCASSMGLASTDTQYFGPGTRLTVL.

The genes are TRBV4-2 and TRBJ1-2; TRBD1 matches 7 bases. Germline lookup yields CDR1 LGHNA and CDR2 YNFKEQ. J was trimmed by 4 bases and V by 4 bases; bases with no gene match: 6. The CDR3 runs to 14 residues. CDR3 sequence (DNA): TGTGCCAGCAGCCCCGGACAGGCAAGCTATGGCTACACCTTC. Its protein product is CASSPGQASYGYTF.

V gene TRBV6-4 combines with J gene TRBJ2-7; D is perhaps TRBD1 (5 bases). From germline, CDR1 is MRHNA and CDR2 SNTAGT. This CDR3 spans 15 amino acids. Trimming took off 4 bases at V and 2 bases at J, with 15 bases between the two ends. The CDR3 is CASSVKGDGPYEQYF. In DNA form, the CDR3 reads TGTGCCAGCAGTGTGAAAGGGGATGGGCCCTACGAGCAGTACTTC.

The rearrangement uses TRBV7-6 and TRBJ1-2; 9 bases are shared with TRBD1. This CDR3 has 16 residues. V gave up 1 base and J gave up 4 bases; unmatched junction bases: 7. Germline V gene data show CDR1 as SGHVS and CDR2 as FNYEAQ. In nucleotides, the CDR3 is TGTGCCAGCAGCTTAGTACAGGGGGCCAGTCCCTATGGCTACACCTTC. Amino acids: CASSLVQGASPYGYTF.

The chain uses TRBV7-3 and TRBJ2-7; perhaps TRBD2 as D (6 bases). Trimming shortened V by 8 bases and J by 3 bases, and 14 bases separated the two germline ends. Germline V CDR1 and CDR2: SGHTA, FQGTGA. The CDR3 is 13 residues long. CDR3 DNA: TGTGCCAGCTCCCCCCAGGGAGGCTACGAGCAGTACTTC. This encodes CASSPQGGYEQYF.

The chain carries TRBV11-2 and TRBJ2-1; D possibly corresponds to TRBD2 (6 bases). From germline, CDR1 is SGHAT and CDR2 FQNNGV. V was shortened by 1 base and J by 6 bases, with 25 bases between the two germline ends. The CDR3 is 19 amino acids. The CDR3 DNA reads TGTGCCAGCAGCTTAGGGGGGTTGCCACTCGGGGGAGTCGGCAATGAGCAGTTCTTC. Protein: CASSLGGLPLGGVGNEQFF.

The chain employs TRBV4-3 and TRBJ2-7; TRBD1 agrees at 7 bases. Looked up from germline, CDR1 is LGHNA and CDR2 is YSLEER. CDR3 length: 14 residues. V lost 0 bases and J lost 6; bases outside the gene matches: 5. The CDR3 is CASSQEGRTGEQYF. In DNA form, the CDR3 reads TGCGCCAGCAGCCAAGAAGGCAGGACAGGCGAGCAGTACTTC.

The chain links TRBV2 to TRBJ1-3; a possible D gene is TRBD1 (5 bases). The CDR3 totals 15 residues. With 5 bases removed from V and 0 bases from J, the gap between germline ends came to 11 bases. Germline lookup yields CDR1 SNHLY and CDR2 FYNNEI. CDR3 DNA sequence: TGTGCCAGCAGTCGGGCGACAGTCTCTGGAAACACCATATATTTT. Amino acids: CASSRATVSGNTIYF.

The rearrangement joins TRBV2 to TRBJ1-1, with 8 bases lining up with TRBD1. The CDR3 totals 14 residues. From germline, CDR1 is SNHLY and CDR2 FYNNEI. Trimming at V came to 5 bases and at J to 4 bases, leaving 6 bases not matched to a gene. CDR3: CASSLSQGATEAFF. In DNA form, the CDR3 reads TGTGCCAGCAGTTTATCTCAGGGGGCCACTGAAGCTTTCTTT.

Comment on this clone: Other DNA sequences in the same sample also yield this CDR3. The V gene is TRBV15, the J gene TRBJ1-4, with a tentative D call TRBD1 (5 bases). The V gene's germline CDR1 is LNHNV and CDR2 YYDKDF (reference sequence). The CDR3 has 15 amino acids. The V end was cut by 0 bases, the J end by 3 bases, with 8 bases between. The DNA for the CDR3 is TGTGCCACCAGCAGAGATCAGGGCGCTAATGAAAAACTGTTTTTT. Its protein is CATSRDQGANEKLFF.

The rearrangement uses TRBV2 and TRBJ2-7; maybe TRBD2 (5 bases). The ends were cut back, 3 bases at V and 0 bases at J, with 9 bases in the middle. This CDR3 contains 14 residues. Germline lookup yields CDR1 SNHLY and CDR2 FYNNEI. In DNA form, the CDR3 reads TGTGCCAGCAGTGACTGGACTCTCTCCTACGAGCAGTACTTC. Residues: CASSDWTLSYEQYF.

The CDR3 reads CASSERGGPYEQYF. CDR3 bases: TGTGCCAGCAGTGAGCGGGGGGGGCCCTACGAGCAGTACTTC. The V gene is TRBV6-1, the J gene TRBJ2-7; 9 nucleotides line up with TRBD2. V dropped 3 bases and J dropped 2; count of bases not matched to a gene: 2. CDR1 and CDR2 (germline): MNHNS, SASEGT. The CDR3 contains 14 residues.

In this sample, this clone turned up a few times. The chain uses TRBV7-2 and TRBJ1-5; TRBD1 is a possible D gene (6 bases). Germline-derived CDR1 and CDR2 are SGHTA and FQGNSA. V was pared by 2 bases and J by 2 bases, with 19 bases between. This CDR3 is 18 amino acids long. CDR3 sequence reads: CASSLTGLGHYGNQPQHF. DNA for the CDR3: TGTGCCAGCAGCTTAACAGGGTTAGGGCATTATGGCAATCAGCCCCAGCATTTT.

CDR3 sequence reads: CASHTSVTYNEQFF. The CDR3 nucleotides are TGCGCCAGCCACACTAGCGTCACCTACAATGAGCAGTTCTTC. The gene calls are TRBV5-1 and TRBJ2-1, with TRBD2 matching 7 bases. Germline V lookup: CDR1 SGHRS, CDR2 YFSETQ. V lost 7 bases to trimming and J lost 2 bases; unmatched junction nucleotides: 6. The CDR3 totals 14 residues.

The chain carries TRBV5-4 and TRBJ2-3; D gene uncertain. The CDR3 has 16 amino acids. The V gene lost 0 bases and the J gene lost 0 bases, with 11 bases spanning the gap. Germline CDR1 and CDR2: SGHNT and YYREEE (reference sequence). The CDR3 DNA reads TGTGCCAGCAGCTTGGGCGGTGCCCTTAGCACAGATACGCAGTATTTT. Protein: CASSLGGALSTDTQYF.

The chain joins TRBV6-5 to TRBJ1-3, with TRBD1 matching 7 bases. The CDR3 has 16 residues. Germline CDR1 MNHEY, CDR2 SVGAGI. Losses at the gene ends were 4 bases for V and 4 bases for J; bases not matched to a gene: 10. For the CDR3, the DNA is TGTGCCAGCAGTTTGACAGGGTTTGATCCCGGAAACACCATATATTTT. Amino acid sequence: CASSLTGFDPGNTIYF.

This clone was seen a single time. The gene calls are TRBV11-1 and TRBJ2-1, with D possibly matching TRBD2 (5 bases). Deletions cut 1 base from V and 8 bases from J, with 15 bases between. There are 15 residues in the CDR3. In germline, CDR1 is SGHAT, CDR2 FQDESV (reference sequence). The CDR3 is CASSLGGSGGDEQFF. Here the CDR3 DNA reads TGTGCCAGCAGCTTAGGTGGGTCCGGAGGCGATGAGCAGTTCTTC.

This chain's CDR3 is CASSLERGADEKLFF. The CDR3 DNA follows: TGTGCCAGCAGTTTAGAACGTGGCGCGGATGAAAAACTGTTTTTT. The rearrangement uses TRBV27 and TRBJ1-4; no firm D call. The CDR3 length is 15 residues. V lost 2 bases and J 6 bases, leaving 13 bases between the germline ends. CDR1 is MNHEY and CDR2 is SMNVEV in the germline V gene (reference sequence).

This clone appeared a few times. The chain joins TRBV7-6 to TRBJ1-6, with a tentative D call TRBD1 (6 bases). CDR3 length: 15 amino acids. From germline, CDR1 is SGHVS and CDR2 FNYEAQ. With 5 bases removed from V and 7 bases from J, the gap between germline ends came to 15 bases. This CDR3 is CASSEQGPPNSPLHF. CDR3 DNA: TGTGCCAGCAGCGAGCAGGGGCCCCCAAATTCACCCCTCCACTTT. Supplemented by reference TRBV7-6 and TRBJ1-6, the full variable domain reads GAGVSQSPRYKVTKRGQDVALRCDPISGHVSLYWYRQALGQGPEFLTYFNYEAQQDKSGLPNDRFSAERPEGSISTLTIQRTEQRDSAMYRCASSEQGPPNSPLHFGNGTRLTVT.

This clone was seen only a few times. CDR3 region: CASSLRESYNEQFF. DNA for the CDR3: TGTGCCAGCAGTTTAAGGGAGTCCTACAATGAGCAGTTCTTC. The rearrangement uses TRBV27 and TRBJ2-1; D possibly corresponds to TRBD2 (5 bases). Germline loops: CDR1 MNHEY, CDR2 SMNVEV (reference sequence). The CDR3 sequence is 14 residues long. Trimming stripped 2 bases from V and 1 base from J, with 6 bases between.

V and J are TRBV7-6 and TRBJ1-1; D is uncertain. The CDR3 sequence is 13 residues long. Per the germline V gene, CDR1 is SGHVS and CDR2 is FNYEAQ. V was shortened by 5 bases and J by 0 bases, with 7 bases between the two germline ends. CDR3 DNA: TGTGCCAGCAGCATCGAGTTGAACACTGAAGCTTTCTTT. Its protein is CASSIELNTEAFF.